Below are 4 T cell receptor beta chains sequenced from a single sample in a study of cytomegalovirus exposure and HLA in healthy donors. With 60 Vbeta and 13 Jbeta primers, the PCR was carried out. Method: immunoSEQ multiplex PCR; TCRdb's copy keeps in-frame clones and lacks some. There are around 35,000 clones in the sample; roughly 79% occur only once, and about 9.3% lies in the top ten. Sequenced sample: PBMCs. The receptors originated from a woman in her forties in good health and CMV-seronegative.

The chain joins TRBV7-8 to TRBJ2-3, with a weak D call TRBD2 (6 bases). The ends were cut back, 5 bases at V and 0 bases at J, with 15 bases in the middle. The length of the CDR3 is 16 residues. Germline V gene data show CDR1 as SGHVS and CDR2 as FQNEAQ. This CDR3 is CASSQWRGGSTDTQYF. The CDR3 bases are TGTGCCAGCAGCCAGTGGCGGGGCGGTAGCACAGATACGCAGTATTTT.

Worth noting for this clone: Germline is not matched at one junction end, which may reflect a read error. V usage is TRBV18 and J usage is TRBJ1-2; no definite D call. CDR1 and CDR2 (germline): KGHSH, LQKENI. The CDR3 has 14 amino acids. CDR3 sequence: CASPPPALLYGYTF. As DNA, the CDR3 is TGTGCCAGCCCACCACCTGCACTGCTTTATGGCTACACCTTC.

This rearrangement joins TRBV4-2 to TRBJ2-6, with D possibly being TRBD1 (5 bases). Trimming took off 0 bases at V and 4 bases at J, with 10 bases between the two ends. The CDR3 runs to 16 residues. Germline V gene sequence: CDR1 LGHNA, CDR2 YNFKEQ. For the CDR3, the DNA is TGTGCCAGCAGCCAAGATGGCGCAGGGGGGGCCAACGTCCTGACTTTC. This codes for CASSQDGAGGANVLTF.

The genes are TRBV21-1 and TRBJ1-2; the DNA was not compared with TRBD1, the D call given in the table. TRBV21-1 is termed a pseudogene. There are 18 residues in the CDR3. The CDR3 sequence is CASSKARPPGQGVCGYTF. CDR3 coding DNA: TGTGCCAGCAGCAAAGCGCGGCCCCCGGGACAGGGTGTCTGTGGCTACACCTTC.